Presented here are 11 T cell receptor beta chains from one specimen sequenced in a study of blood T cell repertoires in COVID-19. The data were produced by immunoSEQ multiplex PCR, yet TCRdb's version contains in-frame clones alone and is incomplete. The data show about 280,000 clones, 85% seen once. Sequencing was done on a sample of PBMCs or T cells enriched from blood (not recorded which). These receptors originate from a woman aged 45-59 years who had recovered from COVID-19.

This clone appeared once. V is TRBV30 and J is TRBJ2-7, with D tentatively TRBD1 (6 bases). The CDR3 contains 12 residues. The germline V and J ends were trimmed by 2 bases and 7 bases, with 12 bases remaining between them. CDR1 and CDR2 (germline): GTSNPN, SVGIG (reference sequence). The CDR3 protein is CAWSYRVGEQYF. Here the CDR3 DNA reads TGTGCCTGGAGTTACAGGGTGGGGGAGCAGTACTTC.

This clone was found a few times. The CDR3 sequence is CASRQDRVTYNEQFF. The CDR3 nucleotides read TGTGCCAGCAGACAGGACAGGGTCACCTACAATGAGCAGTTCTTC. The gene calls are TRBV6-6 and TRBJ2-1, with TRBD1 identical over 8 bases. The CDR3 is 15 amino acids. Trimming removed 6 bases from V and 2 bases from J; junction bases left unmatched: 6. Germline V lookup: CDR1 MNHNY, CDR2 SVGAGI (reference sequence).

The chain combines TRBV29-1 with TRBJ2-2; possible D gene TRBD1, 6 bases. The CDR3 spans 15 residues. The germline V gene encodes CDR1 SQVTM and CDR2 ANQGSEA. V lost 3 bases, J lost 0 bases, and 11 bases lay in between. The DNA for the CDR3 is TGCAGCGTTGATCAGGGGCTATCGAACACCGGGGAGCTGTTTTTT. Protein product: CSVDQGLSNTGELFF.

The rearrangement links TRBV18 to TRBJ1-5, with D perhaps TRBD1 (5 bases). This CDR3 spans 14 amino acids. V lost 3 bases and J lost 4, with 10 bases in between. Germline CDR1 and CDR2: KGHSH and LQKENI. The CDR3 coding sequence is TGTGCCAGCTCACCCGGGACTCGAAATCAGCCCCAGCATTTT. Translated, it gives CASSPGTRNQPQHF.

The chain has TRBV19 and TRBJ2-3; perhaps TRBD2 as D (6 bases). The CDR3 covers 14 residues. Trimming removed 1 base from V and 2 bases from J, with 7 bases in between. Germline assignment: CDR1 LNHDA and CDR2 SQIVND (reference sequence). CDR3 protein: CASSIVADTDTQYF. CDR3 nucleotide sequence: TGTGCCAGTAGTATAGTAGCGGACACAGATACGCAGTATTTT.

V is TRBV5-1 and J is TRBJ2-7; 10 bases fit TRBD1. This CDR3 region has 14 residues. The germline gives CDR1 SGHRS, CDR2 YFSETQ. V trimming: 6 bases; J trimming: 6 bases; junction bases outside the gene matches: 9. The DNA of the CDR3 is TGCGCCAGCAAATCCGGGACAGGGGCGGCCGAGCAGTACTTC. Residues: CASKSGTGAAEQYF.

This CDR3 reads CASSPPLTSGVLQETQYF. CDR3 DNA sequence: TGTGCCAGCTCACCACCCCTGACTAGCGGGGTACTCCAAGAGACCCAGTACTTC. The gene calls are TRBV18 and TRBJ2-5; 11 bases line up with TRBD2. V was clipped by 0 bases and J by 1 base; unmatched bases: 7. Germline CDR1 KGHSH, CDR2 LQKENI. This CDR3 is 18 amino acids long. Supplemented by reference TRBV18 and TRBJ2-5, the full variable domain reads NAGVMQNPRHLVRRRGQEARLRCSPMKGHSHVYWYRQLPEEGLKFMVYLQKENIIDESGMPKERFSAEFPKEGPSILRIQQVVRGDSAAYFCASSPPLTSGVLQETQYFGPGTRLLVL.

The chain is built from TRBV3-1 (or the pseudogene TRBV3-2) and TRBJ1-3, with D perhaps matching TRBD1 (6 bases). Trimming took off 4 bases at V and 0 bases at J, with 16 bases between the two ends. The CDR3 extends over 17 amino acids. Germline-derived CDR1 and CDR2 are LGHDT and YNNKEL (reference sequence). The CDR3 protein is CASSPLGQRLSGNTIYF. The CDR3 coding sequence is TGTGCCAGCAGCCCACTCGGACAGCGCCTCTCTGGAAACACCATATATTTT.

The rearrangement uses TRBV5-1 and TRBJ2-3; perhaps TRBD2 as D (6 bases). The CDR3 contains 12 residues. V lost 7 bases and J 3 bases, leaving 9 bases between the germline ends. CDR1 is SGHRS, CDR2 YFSETQ, per germline. DNA of the CDR3: TGCGCCAGCCGGGGAGGAACAGATACGCAGTATTTT. This gives the protein CASRGGTDTQYF.

This clone is a singleton in its sample. The chain couples TRBV6-5 to TRBJ2-6, with TRBD1 as a possible D gene (6 bases). V was cut by 6 bases and J by 1 base, with 7 bases left in between. Germline lookup yields CDR1 MNHEY and CDR2 SVGAGI. CDR3 length: 14 residues. CDR3 protein: CASSQGSGANVLTF. The DNA of the CDR3 is TGTGCCAGCAGCCAGGGGTCTGGGGCCAACGTCCTGACTTTC.

This clone was detected once. This chain links TRBV4-1 with TRBJ1-5; D uncertain. V gave up 1 base and J gave up 6 bases, with 10 bases separating them. Germline CDR1 MGHRA, CDR2 YSYEKL. This CDR3 region has 14 residues. CDR3 in DNA: TGCGCCAGCAGCCAAGTCGGAGGACCTCAGCCCCAGCATTTT. Its translation: CASSQVGGPQPQHF.